The clone carrying this T cell receptor (beta chain) appeared a few times. Its specificity is not known. These data belong to a study of identical twins. Whole-study results and caveats: Without tracking the same donors, conclusions rested on cross-sectional statistical analysis. Shared out-of-frame alpha sequences (those common to twins) showed excess low generation probability.

It was template switching that added a universal primer site, and there were unique molecular identifiers on the cDNA. MiXCR, applied by TCRdb to the 5' RACE reads, yields one record per CDR3 protein. This table has under 900,000 distinct CDR3 sequences, 10% to 15% appearing once. These data were likewise used in another study, on yellow fever vaccine responses in identical twins.

The sequence was collected from a young woman in good health. Sample: PBMCs.

CDR3 loop: CASSLWGYQPQHF. The CDR3 DNA reads TGTGCCAGCAGCTTATGGGGTTATCAGCCCCAGCATTTT. This chain connects TRBV7-2 to TRBJ1-5, with unresolved D. The CDR3 has 13 residues. V gave up 2 bases and J gave up 5 bases, with 7 bases separating them. Per germline, CDR1 SGHTA and CDR2 FQGNSA.